This paragraph reports one TCR beta chain. The sample originates from a study of cytomegalovirus exposure and HLA in healthy donors. The germline CDR1 and CDR2 sequences are KGHSH and LQKENI. The CDR3 is made up of 15 amino acids. The V end was cut by 3 bases, the J end by 3 bases, with 15 bases between. The PCR had 60 Vbeta and 13 Jbeta primers. The data were produced by immunoSEQ multiplex PCR, yet TCRdb's version contains in-frame clones alone and is incomplete. Altogether about 94,000 clones are present, 77% being singletons, with the ten largest covering more than 3.5%. The sequenced sample consisted of PBMCs. The TCR was taken from a man younger than 45 in good health and CMV-seronegative. The rearrangement joins TRBV18 to TRBJ2-7; D perhaps matches TRBD2 (8 bases). In DNA form, the CDR3 reads TGTGCCAGCTCACCTCGGGAGGGGACAGACTACGAGCAGTACTTC. Protein product: CASSPREGTDYEQYF.